These 19 T cell receptor beta chains originate from one sample sequenced in a study of blood T cell repertoires in COVID-19. Generated by immunoSEQ multiplex PCR, the TCRdb table keeps only in-frame clones and is missing some. Among hundreds of thousands of clones listed, 75% to 90% were seen once. Source material: peripheral blood. Receptor source: a woman aged 25 to 39 with active or convalescent COVID-19.

This sequence joins TRBV5-1 and TRBJ1-1, with 7 nucleotides matching TRBD1. CDR1 is SGHRS and CDR2 is YFSETQ in the germline V gene. V was clipped by 3 bases and J by 0 bases; unmatched bases: 5. This CDR3 contains 15 residues. In nucleotides, the CDR3 is TGCGCCAGCAGCTGGGACAGTGACATGAACACTGAAGCTTTCTTT. Its translation is CASSWDSDMNTEAFF.

The chain couples TRBV4-1 to TRBJ2-5; the D is unclear. CDR3 length: 16 residues. Germline loops: CDR1 MGHRA, CDR2 YSYEKL. V gave up 6 bases and J gave up 8 bases, with 25 bases separating them. CDR3 region: CASSQQDLVGSGTQYF. CDR3 coding DNA: TGCGCCAGCAGTCAGCAAGATTTGGTCGGGTCCGGAACCCAGTACTTC.

The chain is built from TRBV2 and TRBJ1-5; possible D gene TRBD1, 6 bases. There are 13 residues in the CDR3. Per germline, CDR1 SNHLY and CDR2 FYNNEI. V was clipped by 4 bases and J by 4 bases, with 8 bases between them. As DNA, the CDR3 is TGTGCCAGCAGTGCAGGGGAAAATCAGCCCCAGCATTTT. Its protein is CASSAGENQPQHF.

In its sample, this clone was seen once. The chain joins TRBV20-1 to TRBJ2-1; TRBD2 matches at 13 bases. Per germline, CDR1 DFQATT and CDR2 SNEGSKA (reference sequence). The length of the CDR3 is 17 residues. The ends lost 5 bases at V and 5 bases at J; junction bases unmatched: 12. The CDR3 protein is CSAGGLAGVGLNNEQFF. The CDR3 DNA reads as TGCAGTGCTGGTGGACTAGCGGGAGTGGGGTTAAACAATGAGCAGTTCTTC.

This clone was recorded once. The DNA of the CDR3 is TGCGCCAGCGGGGCCTCAGCCCCGAATGAGCAGTTCTTC. Its translation: CASGASAPNEQFF. V gene TRBV10-1 combines with J gene TRBJ2-1, with D tentatively TRBD1 (5 bases). Trimming stripped 8 bases from V and 7 bases from J, with 15 bases between. The CDR3 is made up of 13 amino acids. Germline assignment: CDR1 WNHNN and CDR2 SYGVQD (reference sequence).

The V and J genes are TRBV29-1 and TRBJ1-2; no clear D gene. V lost 4 bases, J lost 8 bases, and 17 bases lay in between. CDR3 length: 13 amino acids. Per germline, CDR1 SQVTM and CDR2 ANQGSEA. CDR3 in amino acids: CSVVGRLAGGYTF. The CDR3 DNA follows: TGCAGCGTTGTAGGGAGGCTCGCGGGAGGCTACACCTTC.

The V call is TRBV12-3 or TRBV12-4, the J call TRBJ2-7; D is possibly TRBD2 (5 bases). Trimming pared 5 bases from V and 7 bases from J, leaving 12 bases between. The CDR3 runs to 12 residues. The CDR3 region has the DNA TGTGCCAGCAGTCATGGAGGTACAGAGCAGTACTTC. Translating gives CASSHGGTEQYF.

The chain couples TRBV5-1 to TRBJ2-5, with 7 nucleotides matching TRBD1. The germline V gene has CDR1 SGHRS and CDR2 YFSETQ. The CDR3 length is 12 residues. Losses at the gene ends were 5 bases for V and 7 bases for J; bases not matched to a gene: 5. The CDR3 coding sequence is TGCGCCAGCAGAGGCGAGGGGGCGACCCAGTACTTC. It encodes CASRGEGATQYF.

V gene TRBV9 combines with J gene TRBJ2-1; the match to TRBD2 covers 8 bases. This CDR3 spans 15 amino acids. Trimming cost V 4 bases and J 2 bases; bases outside gene matches: 5. Germline lookup yields CDR1 SGDLS and CDR2 YYNGEE. CDR3 loop: CASSPQAGAYNEQFF. In DNA form, the CDR3 reads TGTGCCAGCAGCCCCCAAGCGGGAGCCTACAATGAGCAGTTCTTC.

V is TRBV2 and J is TRBJ1-1; no clear D. The ends were cut back, 6 bases at V and 5 bases at J, with 7 bases in the middle. The CDR3 is 11 amino acids. CDR1 SNHLY and CDR2 FYNNEI come from the germline V gene. DNA for the CDR3: TGTGCCAGCAGGACTTTTACTGAAGCTTTCTTT. This codes for CASRTFTEAFF.

The CDR3: CASAWTSGGQETQYF. DNA for the CDR3: TGTGCCAGCGCCTGGACTAGCGGGGGGCAAGAGACCCAGTACTTC. The chain is built from TRBV6-5 and TRBJ2-5; 14 bases line up with TRBD2. The germline CDR1 and CDR2 sequences are MNHEY and SVGAGI. J was trimmed by 2 bases and V by 8 bases; bases with no gene match: 4. This CDR3 is built from 15 residues.

The chain couples TRBV5-1 to TRBJ2-1; no clear D. The CDR3 sequence is 13 residues long. Trimming took 6 bases from V and 6 from J, leaving 13 bases between them. In germline, CDR1 is SGHRS, CDR2 YFSETQ. The CDR3 loop is CASTFATGNEQFF. For the CDR3, the DNA is TGCGCCAGCACATTTGCTACTGGCAATGAGCAGTTCTTC.

CDR3 nucleotides: TGTGCCACCAGTGAGAAGACACGAAACACAGATACGCAGTATTTT. This sequence encodes CATSEKTRNTDTQYF. The chain uses TRBV24-1 and TRBJ2-3; the D is unclear. Trimming removed 4 bases at V and 2 bases at J, with 12 bases between. The CDR3 sequence is 15 residues long. Per germline, CDR1 KGHDR and CDR2 SFDVKD.

The chain recombines TRBV7-2 with TRBJ2-7; TRBD2 matches 8 bases. Germline CDR1 is SGHTA and CDR2 is FQGNSA. V lost 2 bases, J lost 4 bases, and 4 bases stayed unmatched. The CDR3 runs 14 residues. DNA for the CDR3: TGTGCCAGCAGCTTACAAGCGGGAGAGTACGAGCAGTACTTC. Its translation: CASSLQAGEYEQYF.

The chain carries TRBV5-8 and TRBJ1-5; D possibly corresponds to TRBD1 (5 bases). This CDR3 contains 14 residues. V shed 5 bases and J shed 2 bases, with 11 bases lying between them. The V gene's germline CDR1 is SGHTS and CDR2 YDEGEE. Written as DNA, the CDR3 is TGTGCCAGCAGTCCCGGAGGGGGCAATCAGCCCCAGCATTTT. Translation gives CASSPGGGNQPQHF.

V and J are TRBV7-9 and TRBJ2-7, with 7 bases aligning to TRBD1. The ends lost 4 bases at V and 0 bases at J; junction bases unmatched: 9. This CDR3 is 16 amino acids long. Germline assignment: CDR1 SEHNR and CDR2 FQNEAQ (reference sequence). The chain's CDR3 is CASSSEGASSSYEQYF. CDR3 DNA sequence: TGTGCCAGCAGCTCCGAGGGGGCTTCAAGCTCCTACGAGCAGTACTTC. The whole variable domain, remainder taken from reference TRBV7-9 and TRBJ2-7, is DTGVSQNPRHKITKRGQNVTFRCDPISEHNRLYWYRQTLGQGPEFLTYFQNEAQLEKSRLLSDRFSAERPKGSFSTLEIQRTEQGDSAMYLCASSSEGASSSYEQYFGPGTRLTVT.

The chain recombines TRBV5-4 with TRBJ1-1; unclear D gene. This CDR3 has 14 residues. The germline gives CDR1 SGHNT, CDR2 YYREEE (reference sequence). The V end lost 0 bases, the J end lost 4 bases, and 10 bases lay between the germline ends. The CDR3 protein is CASSLARDSTEAFF. DNA for the CDR3: TGTGCCAGCAGCTTGGCCCGCGATAGCACTGAAGCTTTCTTT. Using reference TRBV5-4 and TRBJ1-1 for the parts outside the CDR3, the full variable domain is ETGVTQSPTHLIKTRGQQVTLRCSSQSGHNTVSWYQQALGQGPQFIFQYYREEENGRGNFPPRFSGLQFPNYSSELNVNALELDDSALYLCASSLARDSTEAFFGQGTRLTVV.

The V and J genes are TRBV6-6 and TRBJ1-3, with TRBD1 as a possible D gene (6 bases). Germline values: CDR1 MNHNY, CDR2 SVGAGI (reference sequence). Trimming removed 0 bases at V and 0 bases at J, with 9 bases between. CDR3 length: 16 amino acids. The DNA for the CDR3 is TGTGCCAGCAGTTACTCGGACAGCCCCTCTGGAAACACCATATATTTT. The encoded protein is CASSYSDSPSGNTIYF.

This clone has just a few counts. This chain joins TRBV3-1 (or the pseudogene TRBV3-2) and TRBJ2-1; TRBD2 agrees at 14 bases. CDR1 is LGHDT and CDR2 is YNNKEL in the germline V gene (reference sequence). V was clipped by 4 bases and J by 4 bases; unmatched bases: 3. The CDR3 has 16 amino acids. The CDR3 loop reads CASSPGTSGGYNEQFF. CDR3 bases: TGTGCCAGCAGCCCCGGGACTAGCGGGGGATACAATGAGCAGTTCTTC.